This record covers a single T cell receptor (beta chain). Its antigen remains unidentified. Sequenced by immunoSEQ multiplex PCR; TCRdb stores in-frame clones only, minus some. The table records some 55,000 clones, approximately 84% of them present only once. V lost 6 bases, J lost 8 bases, and 11 bases stayed unmatched. From germline, CDR1 is SNHLY and CDR2 FYNNEI. The CDR3 covers 15 residues. These data originate in a study of OX40 agonist ivuxolimab in advanced cancers. Whole-study results and caveats: At 0.1 to 3.0 mg/kg, clonal expansion of CD4+ and CD8+ blood T cells had occurred by week 6. Relative to CD4+ cells, CD8+ T cells on average had more expanded clones.

This clonotype was obtained from an adult with an advanced solid tumor such as melanoma, head and neck, liver or kidney cancer. This rearrangement joins TRBV2 to TRBJ2-1; 9 bases line up with TRBD2. Source: CD4+ or CD8+ T cells sorted from blood, taken in a trial of the OX40 agonist ivuxolimab. The CDR3 DNA follows: TGTGCCAGCAGGCCCGGGACTAGCATGCTTCATGAGCAGTTCTTC. This translates into CASRPGTSMLHEQFF.